This T cell receptor beta chain comes out of a study of regulatory T cells in long-lasting Graves disease. Study context: Newly diagnosed Graves' patients had under 3 months of antithyroid drugs.

Time point given: newly diagnosed GD, antithyroid drugs for less than 3 months. PBMC RNA served as the TCR library source. For TCR beta, libraries came from iRepertoire HTBI primers and Arm-PCR of CDR3 regions. TCRdb reanalysed the multiplex PCR reads using MiXCR and keeps one entry per CDR3 protein. The table lists a few hundred thousand distinct CDR3 sequences, over 9.5% of them singletons. This CDR3 region has 14 residues. Germline V lookup: CDR1 SGHTA, CDR2 FQGTGA. V was trimmed by 2 bases and J by 4 bases, leaving 11 bases between them. These records were also assigned to another study, of T cells in Graves' hyperthyroidism and ophthalmopathy. That paper states: An initial round of RT-PCR targeting the TCR CDR3 relied on the HTBI primer set.

The specimen comprised peripheral blood mononuclear cells (PBMCs), sampled at new diagnosis, from a patient treated with antithyroid drugs. The receptor was derived from a woman between 18 and 29 years old with Graves disease. V and J are TRBV7-3 and TRBJ1-1; no clear D gene. The CDR3 loop reads CASSLEERSTEAFF. The CDR3 DNA sequence: TGTGCCAGCAGCTTAGAGGAGAGGAGCACTGAAGCTTTCTTT.